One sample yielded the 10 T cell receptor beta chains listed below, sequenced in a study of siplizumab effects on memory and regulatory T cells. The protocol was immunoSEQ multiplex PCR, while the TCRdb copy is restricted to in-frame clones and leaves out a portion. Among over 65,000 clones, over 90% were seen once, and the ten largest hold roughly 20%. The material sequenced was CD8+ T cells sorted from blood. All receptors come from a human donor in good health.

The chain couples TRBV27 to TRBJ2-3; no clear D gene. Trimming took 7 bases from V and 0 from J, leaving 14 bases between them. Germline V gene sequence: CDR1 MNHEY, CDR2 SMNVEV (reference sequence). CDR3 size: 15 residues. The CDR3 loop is CASTTAPSSTDTQYF. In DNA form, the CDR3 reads TGTGCCAGCACCACAGCCCCCTCTAGCACAGATACGCAGTATTTT.

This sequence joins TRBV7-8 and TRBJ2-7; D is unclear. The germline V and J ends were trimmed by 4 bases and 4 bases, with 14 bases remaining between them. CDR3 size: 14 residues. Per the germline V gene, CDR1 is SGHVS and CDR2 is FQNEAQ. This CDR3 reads CASSSTFNYYEQYF. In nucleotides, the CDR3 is TGTGCCAGCAGCTCGACTTTCAACTATTACGAGCAGTACTTC.

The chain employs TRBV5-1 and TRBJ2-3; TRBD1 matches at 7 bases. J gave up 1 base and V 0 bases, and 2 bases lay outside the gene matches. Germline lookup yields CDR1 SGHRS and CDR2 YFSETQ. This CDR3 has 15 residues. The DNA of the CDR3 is TGCGCCAGCAGCTTGGGGCAGGGGGGCACAGATACGCAGTATTTT. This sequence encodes CASSLGQGGTDTQYF.

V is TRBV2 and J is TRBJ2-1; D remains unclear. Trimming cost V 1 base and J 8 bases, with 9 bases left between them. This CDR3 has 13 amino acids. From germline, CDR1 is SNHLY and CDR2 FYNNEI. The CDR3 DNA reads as TGTGCCAGCAGTGAAGGGGGATTCTATGAGCAGTTCTTC. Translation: CASSEGGFYEQFF. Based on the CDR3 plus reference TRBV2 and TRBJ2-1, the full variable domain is EPEVTQTPSHQVTQMGQEVILRCVPISNHLYFYWYRQILGQKVEFLVSFYNNEISEKSEIFDDQFSVERPDGSNFTLKIRSTKLEDSAMYFCASSEGGFYEQFFGPGTRLTVL.

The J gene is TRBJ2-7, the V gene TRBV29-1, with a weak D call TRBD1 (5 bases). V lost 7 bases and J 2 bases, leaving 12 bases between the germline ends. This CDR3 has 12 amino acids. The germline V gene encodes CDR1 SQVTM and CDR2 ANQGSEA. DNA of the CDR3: TGCAGCGCATTAGACAGACCCTACGAGCAGTACTTC. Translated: CSALDRPYEQYF.

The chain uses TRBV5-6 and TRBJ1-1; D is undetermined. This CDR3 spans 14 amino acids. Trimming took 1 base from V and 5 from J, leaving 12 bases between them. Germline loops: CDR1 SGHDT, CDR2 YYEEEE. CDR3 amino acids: CASSLIRSGTEAFF. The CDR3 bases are TGTGCCAGCAGCTTGATCAGGTCGGGTACTGAAGCTTTCTTT. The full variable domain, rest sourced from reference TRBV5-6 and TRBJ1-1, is DAGVTQSPTHLIKTRGQQVTLRCSPKSGHDTVSWYQQALGQGPQFIFQYYEEEERQRGNFPDRFSGHQFPNYSSELNVNALLLGDSALYLCASSLIRSGTEAFFGQGTRLTVV.

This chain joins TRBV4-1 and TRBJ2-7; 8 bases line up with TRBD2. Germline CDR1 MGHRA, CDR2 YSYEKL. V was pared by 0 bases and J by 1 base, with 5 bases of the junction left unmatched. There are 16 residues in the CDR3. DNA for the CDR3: TGCGCCAGCAGCCAAGATCGAACTAGCGGTTCCTACGAGCAGTACTTC. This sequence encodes CASSQDRTSGSYEQYF.

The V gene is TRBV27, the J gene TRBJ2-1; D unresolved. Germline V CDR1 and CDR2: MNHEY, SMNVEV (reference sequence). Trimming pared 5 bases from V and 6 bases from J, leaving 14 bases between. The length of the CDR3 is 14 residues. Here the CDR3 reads CASSPPGPGNEQFF. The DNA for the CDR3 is TGTGCCAGCAGTCCGCCCGGGCCAGGCAATGAGCAGTTCTTC.

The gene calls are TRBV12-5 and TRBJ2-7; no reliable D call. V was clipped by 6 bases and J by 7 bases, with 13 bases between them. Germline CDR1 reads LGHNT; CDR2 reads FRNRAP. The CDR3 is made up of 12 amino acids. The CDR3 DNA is TGTGCTAGTGGCTCATTAAGTTTAGAGCAGTACTTC. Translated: CASGSLSLEQYF.

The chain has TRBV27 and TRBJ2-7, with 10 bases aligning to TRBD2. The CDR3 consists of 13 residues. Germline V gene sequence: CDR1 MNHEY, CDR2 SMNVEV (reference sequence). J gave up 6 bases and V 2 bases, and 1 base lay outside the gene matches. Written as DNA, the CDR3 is TGTGCCAGCAGTTTAGGACTAGCGGCCGAGCAGTACTTC. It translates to CASSLGLAAEQYF.